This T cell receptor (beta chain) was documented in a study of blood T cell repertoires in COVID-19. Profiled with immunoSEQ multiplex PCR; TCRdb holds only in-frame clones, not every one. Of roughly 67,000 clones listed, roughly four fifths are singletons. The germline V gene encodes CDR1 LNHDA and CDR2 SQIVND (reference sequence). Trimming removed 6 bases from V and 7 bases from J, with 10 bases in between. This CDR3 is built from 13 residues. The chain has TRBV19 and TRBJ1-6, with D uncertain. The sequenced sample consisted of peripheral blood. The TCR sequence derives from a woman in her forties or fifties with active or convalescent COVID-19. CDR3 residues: CASSDGANSPLHF. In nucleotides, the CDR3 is TGTGCCAGTAGCGACGGAGCAAATTCACCCCTCCACTTT.